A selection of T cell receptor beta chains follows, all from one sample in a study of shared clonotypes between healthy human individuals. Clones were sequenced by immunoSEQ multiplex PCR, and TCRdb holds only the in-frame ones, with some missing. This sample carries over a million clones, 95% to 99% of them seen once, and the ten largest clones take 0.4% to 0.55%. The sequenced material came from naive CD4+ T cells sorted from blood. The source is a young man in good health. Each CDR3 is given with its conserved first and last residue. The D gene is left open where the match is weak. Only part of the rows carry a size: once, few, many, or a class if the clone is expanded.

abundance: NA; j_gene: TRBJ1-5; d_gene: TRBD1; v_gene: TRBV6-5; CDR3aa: CASSLQGGDQPQHF; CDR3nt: TGTGCCAGCAGTTTACAGGGGGGGGATCAGCCCCAGCATTTT
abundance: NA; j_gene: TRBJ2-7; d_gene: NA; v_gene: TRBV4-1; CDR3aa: CASSRREDDYEQYF; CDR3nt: TGCGCCAGCAGCCGAAGGGAGGACGACTACGAGCAGTACTTC
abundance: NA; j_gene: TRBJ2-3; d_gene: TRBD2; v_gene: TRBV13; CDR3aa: CASSLGGLVATDTQYF; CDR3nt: TGTGCCAGCAGCTTAGGCGGACTAGTGGCCACAGATACGCAGTATTTT
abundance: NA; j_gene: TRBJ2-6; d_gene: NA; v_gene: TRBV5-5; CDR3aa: CASSLVVRPSGANVLTF; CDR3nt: TGTGCCAGCAGCTTGGTAGTTAGACCCTCTGGGGCCAACGTCCTGACTTTC
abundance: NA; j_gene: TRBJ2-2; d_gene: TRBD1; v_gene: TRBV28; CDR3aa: CASSTPGQGNTGELFF; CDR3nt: TGTGCCAGCAGCACGCCGGGACAGGGTAACACCGGGGAGCTGTTTTTT
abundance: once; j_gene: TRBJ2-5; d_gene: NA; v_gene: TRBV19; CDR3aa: CASSIQGNQETQYF; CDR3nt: TGTGCCAGTAGTATACAGGGGAACCAAGAGACCCAGTACTTC
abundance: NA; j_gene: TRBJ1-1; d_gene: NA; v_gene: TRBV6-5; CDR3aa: CASSPSNPLEEAFF; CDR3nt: TGTGCCAGCAGTCCTTCTAACCCTTTAGAGGAAGCTTTCTTT
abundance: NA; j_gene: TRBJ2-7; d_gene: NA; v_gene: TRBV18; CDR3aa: CASSPLEGGPYEQYF; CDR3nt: TGTGCCAGCTCACCCTTAGAAGGGGGGCCATACGAGCAGTACTTC
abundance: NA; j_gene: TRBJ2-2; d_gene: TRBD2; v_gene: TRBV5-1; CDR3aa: CASSLGLAGPGELFF; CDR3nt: TGCGCCAGCAGCTTGGGCTTAGCGGGACCCGGGGAGCTGTTTTTT
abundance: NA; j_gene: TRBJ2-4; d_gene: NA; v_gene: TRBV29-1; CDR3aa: CSVGQAKNIQYF; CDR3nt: TGCAGCGTTGGACAGGCCAAAAACATTCAGTACTTC
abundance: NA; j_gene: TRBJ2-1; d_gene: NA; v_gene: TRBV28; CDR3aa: CASSPRDEQFF; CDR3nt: TGTGCCAGCAGCCCCCGAGATGAGCAGTTCTTC
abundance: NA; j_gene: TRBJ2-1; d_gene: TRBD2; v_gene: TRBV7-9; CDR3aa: CASSRTSGRVDEQFF; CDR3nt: TGTGCCAGCAGCCGGACTAGCGGGAGGGTCGATGAGCAGTTCTTC
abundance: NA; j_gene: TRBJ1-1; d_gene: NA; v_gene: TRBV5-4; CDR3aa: CASRPKEGKKAFF; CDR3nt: TGTGCCAGCAGACCAAAGGAAGGGAAAAAAGCTTTCTTT
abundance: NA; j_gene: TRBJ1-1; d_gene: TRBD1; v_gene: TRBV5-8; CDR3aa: CASRKDRAGVTEAFF; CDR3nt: TGTGCCAGCAGGAAGGACAGGGCGGGGGTCACTGAAGCTTTCTTT
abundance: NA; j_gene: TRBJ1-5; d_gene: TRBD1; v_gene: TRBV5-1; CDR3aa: CASSLDGQGNQPQHF; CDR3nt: TGCGCCAGCAGCCTTGATGGACAGGGGAATCAGCCCCAGCATTTT
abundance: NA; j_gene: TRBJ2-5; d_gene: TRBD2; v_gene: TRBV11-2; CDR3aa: CASSFTGTSGITTQYF; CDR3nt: TGTGCCAGCAGCTTCACCGGGACTAGCGGGATTACGACCCAGTACTTC
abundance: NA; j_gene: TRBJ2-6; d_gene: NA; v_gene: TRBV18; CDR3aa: CASSPGAGANVLTF; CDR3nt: TGTGCCAGCTCACCCGGGGCGGGGGCCAACGTCCTGACTTTC
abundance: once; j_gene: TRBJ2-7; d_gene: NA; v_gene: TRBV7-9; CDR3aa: CASSFGQTSSYEQYF; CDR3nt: TGTGCCAGCAGCTTCGGCCAGACGTCCTCCTACGAGCAGTACTTC
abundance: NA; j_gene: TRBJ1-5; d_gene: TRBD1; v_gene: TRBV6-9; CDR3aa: CASSPSIRHQGVGIYRSNQPQHF; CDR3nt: TGTGCCAGCAGCCCCAGTATTCGTCACCAGGGGGTCGGCATATATAGAAGCAATCAGCCCCAGCATTTT
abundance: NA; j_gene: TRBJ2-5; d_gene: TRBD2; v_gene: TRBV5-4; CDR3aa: CASSLVSGRFEETQYF; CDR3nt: TGTGCCAGCAGCTTGGTTAGCGGGAGGTTTGAGGAGACCCAGTACTTC
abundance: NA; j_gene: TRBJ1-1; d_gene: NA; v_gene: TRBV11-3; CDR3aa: CASSLARGGERENTEAFF; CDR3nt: TGTGCCAGCAGCTTAGCACGGGGGGGCGAGAGGGAGAACACTGAAGCTTTCTTT
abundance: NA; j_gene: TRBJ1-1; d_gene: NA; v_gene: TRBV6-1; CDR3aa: CASTAGRNTEAFF; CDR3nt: TGTGCCAGCACGGCGGGGAGGAACACTGAAGCTTTCTTT
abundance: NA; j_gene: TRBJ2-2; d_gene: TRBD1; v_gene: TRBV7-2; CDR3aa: CASSLRVGDRGGTGELFF; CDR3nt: TGTGCCAGCAGCCTAAGGGTGGGGGACAGGGGTGGCACCGGGGAGCTGTTTTTT
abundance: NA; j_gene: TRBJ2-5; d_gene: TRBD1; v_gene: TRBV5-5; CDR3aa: CASSLRDRVQETQYF; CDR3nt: TGTGCCAGCAGCTTGAGGGACAGGGTACAAGAGACCCAGTACTTC
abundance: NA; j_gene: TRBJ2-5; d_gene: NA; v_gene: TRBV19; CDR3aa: CASSIMGASTAIVTQYF; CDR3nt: TGTGCCAGTAGTATTATGGGGGCAAGCACAGCTATCGTCACCCAGTACTTC
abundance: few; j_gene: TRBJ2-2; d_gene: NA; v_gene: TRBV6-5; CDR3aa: CASSYAPGAGELFF; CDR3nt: TGTGCCAGCAGTTACGCGCCGGGTGCCGGGGAGCTGTTTTTT
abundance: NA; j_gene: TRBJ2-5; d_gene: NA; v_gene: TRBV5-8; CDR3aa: CASSLRPTIYQETQYF; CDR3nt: TGTGCCAGCAGCCTGCGACCAACCATATACCAAGAGACCCAGTACTTC
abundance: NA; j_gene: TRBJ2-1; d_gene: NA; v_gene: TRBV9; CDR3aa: CASSPSGSYNEQFF; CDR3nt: TGTGCCAGCAGCCCGAGCGGATCCTACAATGAGCAGTTCTTC
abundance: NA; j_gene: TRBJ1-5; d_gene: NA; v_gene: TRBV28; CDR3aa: CAGVPGGSNQPQHF; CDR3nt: TGTGCCGGAGTCCCCGGGGGTAGCAATCAGCCCCAGCATTTT
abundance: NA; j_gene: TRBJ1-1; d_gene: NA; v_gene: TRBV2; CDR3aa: CASSEMATNTEAFF; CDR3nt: TGTGCCAGCAGTGAGATGGCTACGAACACTGAAGCTTTCTTT
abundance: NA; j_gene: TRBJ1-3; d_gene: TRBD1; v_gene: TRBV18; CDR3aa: CASSLGQGDTIYF; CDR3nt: TGTGCCAGCTCCCTTGGACAGGGGGACACCATATATTTT